Presented here are 3 T cell receptor beta chains from one specimen sequenced in a study of T cells in Graves' hyperthyroidism and ophthalmopathy. The CDR3 regions of TCR beta were amplified from RNA transcripts. HTBI primers were the set used in a first-round RT-PCR of the TCR CDR3. TCRdb passed the multiplex PCR reads through MiXCR, listing each CDR3 protein once. The repertoire holds 540,000 or so distinct CDR3 sequences, with 46% as singletons. The specimen was peripheral blood or thyroid tissue (not recorded which). The source of these receptors is an adult woman with Graves' disease, either hyperthyroidism or ophthalmopathy (not recorded which).

The sample holds a few counts of this clonotype. The DNA is left out, because the CDR3 cannot be placed on it with certainty; the CDR3 is given as TCRdb lists it. This chain connects TRBV10-3 to TRBJ2-5; the table's D call, TRBD1, has no DNA check behind it. The length of the CDR3 is 23 amino acids, counting both ends. Germline CDR1 reads ENHRY; CDR2 reads SYGVKD. The CDR3: CAISATAGTGGEKLFFGSGTQYF.

This clonotype was detected ten times or more. The rearrangement uses TRBV19 and TRBJ2-7; TRBD1 agrees at 7 bases. The V gene end was trimmed by 8 bases and the J gene end by 2 bases; junction bases not matched to a gene: 3. This CDR3 is 12 amino acids long. Germline values: CDR1 LNHDA, CDR2 SQIVND (reference sequence). The CDR3 DNA is TGTGCCAGTCAGGGGGACCCCTACGAGCAGTACTTC. Protein sequence: CASQGDPYEQYF.

The sample holds many counts of this clonotype. The J gene is TRBJ2-5, the V gene TRBV6-2 or TRBV6-3, with unresolved D. Deletions cut 7 bases from V and 2 bases from J, with 17 bases between. The length of the CDR3 is 15 residues. The germline gives CDR1 MNHEY, CDR2 SVGEGT. This CDR3 is CASIFGRARQETQYF. In nucleotides, the CDR3 is TGTGCCAGCATTTTCGGCCGGGCTAGACAAGAGACCCAGTACTTC.